Below are 10 T cell receptor beta chains sequenced from a single sample in a study of CD4 T cells in relation to SARS-CoV-2 and coronaviruses. The method was immunoSEQ multiplex PCR; TCRdb's version includes in-frame clones alone and lacks a portion of them. This repertoire shows 25,000 or so clones, 75% to 80% found once; its top ten account for 15% to 20%. Before the COVID-19 pandemic, during about 2011-2019, CD4+ T cells were taken from unexposed donors. CD4+ T cells were isolated from the cells after about 11 days of culture. Their antigen targets remain unknown. Sequencing input: CD4+ T cells from PBMCs, cultured in vitro. These receptors all stem from a human donor in good health.

This clone was recorded a few times. The J gene is TRBJ2-2, the V gene TRBV10-1; the D gene could be TRBD1 or TRBD2 (6 bases each). The CDR3 runs 12 residues. Trimming took off 7 bases at V and 7 bases at J, with 10 bases between the two ends. Germline V gene data show CDR1 as WNHNN and CDR2 as SYGVQD (reference sequence). For the CDR3, the DNA is TGCGCCAGCATGGAGGGACACGGGGAGCTGTTTTTT. Translated: CASMEGHGELFF.

The rearrangement uses TRBV28 and TRBJ1-4; 8 nucleotides match TRBD1. CDR1 is MDHEN, CDR2 SYDVKM, per germline. The J segment lost 10 bases and the V segment lost 4 bases, leaving 8 bases of the junction unmatched. The CDR3 has 14 residues. The CDR3 coding sequence is TGTGCCAGCAGTTCTCTTACAGGGGGGGGAAAACTGTTTTTT. Translating gives CASSSLTGGGKLFF.

The chain combines TRBV9 with TRBJ2-1; 8 bases agree with TRBD2. The V gene's germline CDR1 is SGDLS and CDR2 YYNGEE. The CDR3 totals 15 residues. V dropped 0 bases and J dropped 7; count of bases not matched to a gene: 6. The CDR3 nucleotides are TGTGCCAGCAGCGTAGGGGCGGGAGGCCAGAATGAGCAGTTCTTC. It encodes CASSVGAGGQNEQFF.

This clone has more than one count but fewer than ten. The chain carries TRBV6-5 and TRBJ2-1; no reliable D call. V was shortened by 6 bases and J by 4 bases, with 7 bases between the two germline ends. Germline CDR1 is MNHEY and CDR2 is SVGAGI. The CDR3 runs 12 residues. This CDR3 is CASRNPYNEQFF. The CDR3 nucleotides are TGTGCCAGCAGGAACCCATACAATGAGCAGTTCTTC.

J is TRBJ2-5 and V is TRBV13, with D uncertain. Germline V gene sequence: CDR1 PRHDT, CDR2 FYEKMQ (reference sequence). The CDR3 contains 14 residues. With 0 bases removed from V and 3 bases from J, the gap between germline ends came to 8 bases. The CDR3 is CASSLGPVKETQYF. DNA for the CDR3: TGTGCCAGCAGCTTAGGCCCGGTGAAAGAGACCCAGTACTTC.

V gene TRBV4-2 combines with J gene TRBJ2-6; D remains ambiguous. V shed 0 bases and J shed 2 bases, with 11 bases lying between them. The CDR3 loop spans 17 amino acids. In germline, CDR1 is LGHNA, CDR2 YNFKEQ. The CDR3 bases are TGTGCCAGCAGCCAAGATAGGGCGGTCGCTGGGGCCAACGTCCTGACTTTC. Translation gives CASSQDRAVAGANVLTF.

The chain employs TRBV5-1 and TRBJ1-2; 9 bases map to TRBD1. The germline CDR1 and CDR2 sequences are SGHRS and YFSETQ. After removal of 3 bases from V and 4 bases from J, the junction contained 7 bases not matched to a gene. The length of the CDR3 is 15 residues. This chain's CDR3 is CASSSSSGQGYGYTF. Here the CDR3 DNA reads TGCGCCAGCAGCTCTTCTTCGGGACAGGGCTATGGCTACACCTTC.

The chain joins TRBV19 to TRBJ2-2, with unresolved D. Trimming took off 1 base at V and 9 bases at J, with 6 bases between the two ends. CDR1 LNHDA and CDR2 SQIVND come from the germline V gene (reference sequence). The CDR3 has 12 amino acids. The CDR3: CASSIGPRELFF. As DNA, the CDR3 is TGTGCCAGTAGTATAGGGCCGAGGGAGCTGTTTTTT.

V usage is TRBV6-5 and J usage is TRBJ2-7; D uncertain. Germline V lookup: CDR1 MNHEY, CDR2 SVGAGI. The CDR3 has 12 residues. Trimming took 5 bases from V and 4 from J, leaving 9 bases between them. The CDR3 nucleotides read TGTGCCAGCAGTACTGCTTATTACGAGCAGTACTTC. Translating it yields CASSTAYYEQYF.

The CDR3 protein is CASSTTHSGRKSSEQFF. CDR3 nucleotides: TGTGCCAGCAGCACTACTCACAGCGGGAGAAAGAGCAGTGAGCAGTTCTTC. The chain employs TRBV21-1 and TRBJ2-1; the D call TRBD2 from the table was never checked on the DNA. TRBV21-1 is recorded as a pseudogene. The CDR3 consists of 17 residues.